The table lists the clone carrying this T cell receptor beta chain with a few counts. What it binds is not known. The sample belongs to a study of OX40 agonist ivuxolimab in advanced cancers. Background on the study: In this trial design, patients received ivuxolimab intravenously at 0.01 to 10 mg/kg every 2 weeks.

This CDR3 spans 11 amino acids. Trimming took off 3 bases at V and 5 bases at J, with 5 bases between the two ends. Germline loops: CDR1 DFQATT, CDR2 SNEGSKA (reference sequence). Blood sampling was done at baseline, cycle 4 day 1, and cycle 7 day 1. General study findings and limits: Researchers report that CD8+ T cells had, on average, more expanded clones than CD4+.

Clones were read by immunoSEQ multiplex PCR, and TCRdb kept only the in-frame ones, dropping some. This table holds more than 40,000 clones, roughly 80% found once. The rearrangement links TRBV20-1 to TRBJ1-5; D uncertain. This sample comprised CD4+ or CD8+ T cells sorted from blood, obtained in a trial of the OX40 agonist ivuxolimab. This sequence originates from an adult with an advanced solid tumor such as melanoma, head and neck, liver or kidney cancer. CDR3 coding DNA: TGCAGTGCTAGGAAGGATCAGCCCCAGCATTTT. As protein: CSARKDQPQHF.